One sample yielded the 26 T cell receptor beta chains listed below, sequenced in a study of tissue T cells after allogeneic stem cell transplantation. Here immunoSEQ multiplex PCR was the method, and the copy in TCRdb shows in-frame clones only, minus some. The sample contains some 47,000 clones, about three quarters of which appear only once. Input material: sorted cells pooled from one or two spleens. Receptor source: a pool of C57BL/6 mice in good health.

This clone has only a few counts. Gene names are the mouse ones. The CDR3 extends 1 residue past the end of the read, so its final part is completed from the germline J gene. The chain carries TRBV19 and TRBJ1-3; possible D gene TRBD1, 5 bases. V was cut by 2 bases and J by 2 bases, with 8 bases left in between. Germline CDR1 FNHDT, CDR2 SITEND (reference sequence). This CDR3 contains 14 residues. CDR3 DNA (partial): TGTGCCAGCAGTATCGGGGGAGCTGGAAATACGCTCTAT. It encodes CASSIGGAGNTLY. The CDR3 reads in full as CASSIGGAGNTLYF.

About this clone: Gene names are the mouse ones. The CDR3 goes on 1 residue after the read ends, and that part is filled in from the germline J gene. The J gene is TRBJ2-7, the V gene TRBV24, with 14 bases that match TRBD2. Germline assignment: CDR1 KGHTA and CDR2 FRNEEI. This CDR3 is 14 amino acids long. J gave up 7 bases and V 8 bases, and 7 bases lay outside the gene matches. The CDR3 region is CASVRDWGGVEQYF. The sequenced CDR3 bases are TGTGCCAGCGTCCGGGACTGGGGGGGCGTCGAACAGTAC.

Turning to this clone: Gene names refer to mouse genes. The read falls 1 residue short of the CDR3 end, and the missing part is taken from the germline J gene. The rearrangement uses TRBV12-2 and TRBJ2-2; no definite D call. The V and J ends lost 0 bases and 1 base respectively, with 5 bases between them. This CDR3 region has 14 residues. Germline loops: CDR1 SGHLS, CDR2 HYDKME. The CDR3 sequence: CASSLVQNTGQLYF. Partial CDR3 DNA: TGTGCCAGCTCTCTCGTACAAAACACCGGGCAGCTCTAC.

This clone was seen more than once but under ten times. Gene names follow the mouse nomenclature. The observed sequence ends 1 residue before the CDR3 terminus, with the missing tail filled in from the germline J gene. Other DNA sequences of this sample code for an identical CDR3. The chain is built from TRBV16 and TRBJ2-7, with 9 bases aligning to TRBD2. V shed 3 bases and J 3 bases; nucleotides not matched to a gene: 0. Germline V gene sequence: CDR1 SGHSA, CDR2 FRNQAP. The CDR3 runs to 13 residues. The sequenced part of the CDR3 DNA is TGTGCAAGCAGCTTGACTGGGGGCTATGAACAGTAC. Protein product: CASSLTGGYEQY. The whole CDR3 protein reads CASSLTGGYEQYF.

About this clone itself: Mouse gene names apply. The CDR3 end falls 1 residue outside the read, so it is completed with the germline J gene. The gene calls are TRBV12-2 and TRBJ2-5; TRBD2 matches 7 bases. The ends lost 3 bases at V and 2 bases at J; junction bases unmatched: 4. CDR3 length equals 14 residues. Germline CDR1 is SGHLS and CDR2 is HYDKME. CDR3 bases read: TGTGCCAGCTCTTCCTGGACTGGCCAAGACACCCAGTAC. Protein sequence: CASSSWTGQDTQY. The CDR3, in full, reads CASSSWTGQDTQYF.

As for this clone: The listed genes are named as in mouse. The read falls 1 residue short of the CDR3 end, and the missing part is taken from the germline J gene. This sequence joins TRBV16 and TRBJ2-2; D may be TRBD1 (6 bases). Germline lookup yields CDR1 SGHSA and CDR2 FRNQAP. The CDR3 covers 14 residues. V lost 5 bases and J 2 bases, leaving 9 bases between the germline ends. The sequenced part of the CDR3 DNA is TGTGCAAGCAGCCCGGACAGTAACACCGGGCAGCTCTAC. This gives the protein CASSPDSNTGQLY. The entire CDR3 sequence reads CASSPDSNTGQLYF.

Concerning this clone itself: Any gene name here is a mouse gene name. The DNA ends 1 residue before the CDR3 does, and the rest of the CDR3 is filled in from the germline J gene. J is TRBJ2-5 and V is TRBV31; D not certain. Per germline, CDR1 GKSSPN and CDR2 SITVG. This CDR3 has 11 residues. V shed 2 bases and J shed 4 bases, with 4 bases lying between them. This CDR3 is CAWSLKDTQYF. The DNA read from the CDR3 is TGTGCCTGGAGTTTAAAAGACACCCAGTAC.

Notes on this clone: The genes and germline here are from mouse. The CDR3 is cut off 1 residue early in the read; its end comes from the germline J gene. The rearrangement joins TRBV31 to TRBJ1-4; D perhaps matches TRBD1 (5 bases). Trimming cost V 0 bases and J 6 bases, with 8 bases left between them. Germline V gene sequence: CDR1 GKSSPN, CDR2 SITVG. The CDR3 consists of 13 residues. CDR3 DNA (partial): TGTGCCTGGAGTCTAAGGGGTGACGAAAGATTATTT. The encoded protein is CAWSLRGDERLF. The whole CDR3 is CAWSLRGDERLFF.

With respect to this clone: Mouse gene names and germline throughout. From the germline J gene comes the end of the CDR3, since the read stops 1 residue before it. The V gene is TRBV29, the J gene TRBJ2-5; unclear D gene. The germline V gene encodes CDR1 MSHET and CDR2 SYDVDS. The CDR3 extends over 14 amino acids. V was cut by 0 bases and J by 2 bases, with 6 bases left in between. CDR3 amino acids: CASSLSDIQDTQYF. The DNA read from the CDR3 is TGTGCTAGCAGTTTATCAGACATCCAAGACACCCAGTAC.

With regard to this clone: Mouse gene names apply. Read sequence stops 1 residue before the CDR3 end, and the germline J gene provides the missing end. The rearrangement uses TRBV13-3 and TRBJ2-5, with D tentatively TRBD2 (5 bases). The ends were cut back, 0 bases at V and 3 bases at J, with 11 bases in the middle. Germline V gene lookup returns CDR1 NNHDY and CDR2 SYVADS. The CDR3 consists of 15 residues. CDR3 DNA (partial): TGTGCCAGCAGTGATGCAAGGCTGGGTCAAGACACCCAGTAC. Amino acid sequence: CASSDARLGQDTQY. The CDR3 in full is CASSDARLGQDTQYF.

This clone was observed a single time. Germline and genes here are mouse. From the germline J gene comes the end of the CDR3, since the read stops 1 residue before it. The gene calls are TRBV20 and TRBJ2-4; D may be TRBD2 (6 bases). CDR3 size: 15 residues. Germline V gene sequence: CDR1 GFQATS, CDR2 STVNSAI. The V and J ends lost 0 bases and 0 bases respectively, with 10 bases between them. The CDR3 bases that were read are TGTGGTGCTAGGGATCACGGGACTAGTCAAAACACCTTGTAC. Translating gives CGARDHGTSQNTLY. From start to end, the CDR3 is CGARDHGTSQNTLYF.

Worth noting for this clone: The germline and genes are mouse ones. Read coverage stops 1 residue before the CDR3 terminus; the germline J gene supplies the remainder. The chain employs TRBV4 and TRBJ2-7; 10 positions match TRBD2. The CDR3 has 14 residues. V lost 4 bases to trimming and J lost 7 bases; unmatched junction nucleotides: 7. Germline-derived CDR1 and CDR2 are LGHDT and YNNKQL (reference sequence). The sequenced CDR3 bases are TGTGCCAGCAGCTCGGGACTGGGGTCGCGGGAACAGTAC. Translated, it gives CASSSGLGSREQY. In full, the CDR3 is CASSSGLGSREQYF.

In regard to this clone: Genes and germline are mouse. Sequencing ends 1 residue short of the CDR3 end; the germline J gene provides the rest. The chain couples TRBV13-1 to TRBJ1-1, with TRBD1 identical over 8 bases. Germline V CDR1 and CDR2: NSHNY, SYGAGN. The CDR3 totals 14 residues. V lost 4 bases, J lost 1 base, and 3 bases stayed unmatched. The CDR3: CASSLQGGNTEVFF. CDR3 bases read: TGTGCCAGCAGTCTACAGGGGGGGAACACAGAAGTCTTC.

Of note for this clone: Any gene name here is a mouse gene name. Coverage ceases 1 residue before the CDR3 finishes, and the germline J gene fills in the end. The chain uses TRBV13-2 and TRBJ2-1, with a weak D call TRBD1 (6 bases). V dropped 1 base and J dropped 5 bases, with 13 bases sitting between them. The CDR3 totals 15 residues. Germline-derived CDR1 and CDR2 are NNHNN and SYGAGS (reference sequence). The CDR3 loop is CASGDLGQGNAEQFF. The covered CDR3 bases are TGTGCCAGCGGTGATCTGGGACAAGGGAATGCTGAGCAGTTC.

As to this clone: All gene names here are mouse names. This CDR3 is CASSMGRGERLFF. The covered CDR3 bases are TGTGCCAGCAGTATGGGCAGGGGCGAAAGATTATTT. The rearrangement joins TRBV19 to TRBJ1-4, with a tentative D call TRBD1 (6 bases). The read ends 1 residue shy of where the CDR3 ends; the end is completed using the germline J gene. The CDR3 contains 13 residues. V was clipped by 2 bases and J by 7 bases, with 9 bases between them. Germline CDR1 is FNHDT and CDR2 is SITEND (reference sequence).

As regards this clone: The listed genes are named as in mouse. Sequencing ends 1 residue short of the CDR3 end; the germline J gene provides the rest. Other nucleotide sequences in the sample specify the same CDR3. J is TRBJ2-5 and V is TRBV13-1, with 7 bases fitting TRBD1. V trimming: 3 bases; J trimming: 3 bases; junction bases outside the gene matches: 1. The CDR3 consists of 13 residues. Germline assignment: CDR1 NSHNY and CDR2 SYGAGN. The CDR3 loop reads CASSGTGQDTQYF. Incomplete CDR3 DNA: TGTGCCAGCAGTGGGACAGGACAAGACACCCAGTAC.

A note on this clone: Gene names refer to mouse genes. The CDR3 end falls 1 residue outside the read, so it is completed with the germline J gene. V and J are TRBV13-2 and TRBJ2-7; 11 bases map to TRBD2. The germline V gene has CDR1 NNHNN and CDR2 SYGAGS (reference sequence). Trimming at V came to 5 bases and at J to 4 bases, leaving 8 bases not matched to a gene. CDR3 size: 15 residues. The CDR3 bases that were read are TGTGCCAGCGGCGCTCCGACTGGGGGGGTATATGAACAGTAC. This sequence encodes CASGAPTGGVYEQY. The CDR3, in full, reads CASGAPTGGVYEQYF.

A word on this clone: Genes here carry mouse names. The CDR3 extends 1 residue past the end of the read, so its final part is completed from the germline J gene. The chain uses TRBV13-2 and TRBJ1-2, with D tentatively TRBD1 (5 bases). V was shortened by 3 bases and J by 2 bases, with 8 bases between the two germline ends. CDR3 length: 13 residues. CDR1 and CDR2 (germline): NNHNN, SYGAGS (reference sequence). The covered CDR3 bases are TGTGCCAGCGGTGGCTCAGGGAACTCCGACTACACC. Translated: CASGGSGNSDYT. The full CDR3 is CASGGSGNSDYTF.

About this clone itself: Gene names are mouse gene names. The sequenced fragment ends 1 residue before the CDR3 boundary, so the rest is inferred from the germline J gene. The same CDR3 is also encoded by other DNA sequences in this sample. The rearrangement uses TRBV13-2 and TRBJ1-4, with 11 bases aligning to TRBD1. This CDR3 is 15 amino acids long. V shed 3 bases, J shed 3 bases, and the junction held 1 base outside the gene matches. The germline V gene encodes CDR1 NNHNN and CDR2 SYGAGS (reference sequence). Here the CDR3 reads CASGGDRGTNERLFF. CDR3 bases read: TGTGCCAGCGGTGGGGACAGGGGGACCAACGAAAGATTATTT.

In regard to this clone: Gene names refer to mouse genes. The CDR3 extends 1 residue past the end of the read, so its final part is completed from the germline J gene. The chain links TRBV19 to TRBJ2-5, with 10 bases lining up with TRBD2. The germline CDR1 and CDR2 sequences are FNHDT and SITEND (reference sequence). V lost 3 bases to trimming and J lost 3 bases; unmatched junction nucleotides: 4. The CDR3 runs 15 residues. This CDR3 reads CASSRQDWGQDTQYF. Partial CDR3 DNA: TGTGCCAGCAGTAGACAGGACTGGGGGCAAGACACCCAGTAC.

This clone has a single count. Germline and genes here are mouse. The read falls 1 residue short of the CDR3 end, and the missing part is taken from the germline J gene. The chain links TRBV26 to TRBJ1-4, with D hard to call. In germline, CDR1 is KGHPV, CDR2 FQNQEV (reference sequence). This CDR3 contains 12 residues. V lost 2 bases and J lost 7, with 5 bases in between. The CDR3 loop reads CASSLVGERLFF. The covered CDR3 bases are TGTGCCAGCAGTCTGGTCGGCGAAAGATTATTT.

Turning to this clone: Gene names and germline match the mouse. From the germline J gene comes the end of the CDR3, since the read stops 1 residue before it. This chain joins TRBV2 and TRBJ2-5; tentative D call: TRBD1 (5 bases). The CDR3 is 14 amino acids. Germline assignment: CDR1 LGHNA and CDR2 YSYQKL. V lost 1 base, J lost 2 bases, and 7 bases lay in between. The CDR3 loop reads CASSQVDSQDTQYF. The CDR3 bases that were read are TGTGCCAGCAGCCAAGTCGACAGCCAAGACACCCAGTAC.

Comments on this clone: Genes and germline come from the mouse. The CDR3 is cut off 1 residue early in the read; its end comes from the germline J gene. This rearrangement joins TRBV15 to TRBJ2-1; D remains unclear. V was shortened by 6 bases and J by 3 bases, with 6 bases between the two germline ends. This CDR3 is 12 amino acids long. Germline V gene lookup returns CDR1 SGHND and CDR2 FRSKSL. The part of the CDR3 DNA that was read is TGTGCCAGCAGGGACCGCTATGCTGAGCAGTTC. As protein: CASRDRYAEQF. The entire CDR3 sequence reads CASRDRYAEQFF.

As for this clone: Gene names are the mouse ones. The CDR3 goes on 1 residue after the read ends, and that part is filled in from the germline J gene. This sequence joins TRBV1 and TRBJ1-5; possibly TRBD1 for D (6 bases). V was cut by 0 bases and J by 8 bases, with 6 bases left in between. This CDR3 spans 12 amino acids. Germline loops: CDR1 NSQYPW, CDR2 LRSPGD (reference sequence). The CDR3 sequence: CTCSADRGAPLF. The DNA read from the CDR3 is TGCACCTGCAGTGCAGACAGGGGAGCTCCGCTT.

Note on this clone: The listed genes are named as in mouse. The covered CDR3 bases are TGTGCCAGCAGTGTTGGGACAGTCCAAGACACCCAGTAC. Encoded protein: CASSVGTVQDTQY. The complete CDR3 reads CASSVGTVQDTQYF. The chain combines TRBV13-1 with TRBJ2-5; 7 bases agree with TRBD1. The CDR3 extends 1 residue past the end of the read, so its final part is completed from the germline J gene. The CDR3 is 14 residues long. Per germline, CDR1 NSHNY and CDR2 SYGAGN. V was clipped by 3 bases and J by 2 bases; unmatched bases: 3.

Points on this clone: The genes and germline here are from mouse. The read halts 1 residue ahead of the CDR3 end, with the missing end drawn from the germline J gene. In the same sample, other DNA sequences code for this CDR3. This chain connects TRBV16 to TRBJ2-5; the D gene is possibly TRBD1 (5 bases). This CDR3 comprises 12 residues. Trimming took 3 bases from V and 5 from J, leaving 6 bases between them. Germline V gene sequence: CDR1 SGHSA, CDR2 FRNQAP. CDR3 DNA (partial): TGTGCAAGCAGCTTGAGGGGAGACACCCAGTAC. Protein sequence: CASSLRGDTQY. The entire CDR3 is CASSLRGDTQYF.